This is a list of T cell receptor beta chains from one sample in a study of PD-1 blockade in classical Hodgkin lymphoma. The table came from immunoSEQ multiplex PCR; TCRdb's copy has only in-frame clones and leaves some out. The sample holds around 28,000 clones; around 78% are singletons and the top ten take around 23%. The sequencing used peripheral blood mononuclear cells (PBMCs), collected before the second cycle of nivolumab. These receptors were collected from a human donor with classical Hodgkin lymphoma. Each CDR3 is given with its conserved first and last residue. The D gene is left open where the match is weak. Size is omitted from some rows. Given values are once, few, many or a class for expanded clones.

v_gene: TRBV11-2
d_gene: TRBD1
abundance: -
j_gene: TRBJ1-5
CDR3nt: TGTGCCAGCAGCTTGGACAGGGGCAATCAGCCCCAGCATTTT
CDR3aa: CASSLDRGNQPQHF

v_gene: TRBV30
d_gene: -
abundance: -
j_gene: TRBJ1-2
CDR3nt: TGTGCCTGGAGTTTTAAGGGGGATTATGGCTACACCTTC
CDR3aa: CAWSFKGDYGYTF

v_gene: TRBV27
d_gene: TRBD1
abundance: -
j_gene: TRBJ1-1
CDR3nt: TGTGCCAGCAGTTGGGACAGGGGGAACACTGAAGCTTTCTTT
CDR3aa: CASSWDRGNTEAFF

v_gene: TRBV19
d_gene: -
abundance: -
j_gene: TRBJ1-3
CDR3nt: TGTGCCAGTAGTATTGGGGTCCTCGAAGGAAACACCATATATTTT
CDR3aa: CASSIGVLEGNTIYF

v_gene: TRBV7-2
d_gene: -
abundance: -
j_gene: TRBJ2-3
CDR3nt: TGTGCCAGCAGCCCAGGGGACGGACTCCTCCGGGGTACGCAGTATTTT
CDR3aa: CASSPGDGLLRGTQYF

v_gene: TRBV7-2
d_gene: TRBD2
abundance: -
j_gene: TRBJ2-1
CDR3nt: TGTGCCAGCAGCTTAGCGCTGGGCGGGAGGAGTGAGCAGTTCTTC
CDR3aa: CASSLALGGRSEQFF

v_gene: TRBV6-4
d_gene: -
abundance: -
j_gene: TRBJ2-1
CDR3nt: TGTGCCAGCAGTGACTCAGAGAACAATGAGCAGTTCTTC
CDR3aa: CASSDSENNEQFF

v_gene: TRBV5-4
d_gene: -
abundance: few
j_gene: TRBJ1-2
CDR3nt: TGTGCCAGCAGCTTGGGTGGAGAGCAGGGGTACTATGGCTACACCTTC
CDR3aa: CASSLGGEQGYYGYTF

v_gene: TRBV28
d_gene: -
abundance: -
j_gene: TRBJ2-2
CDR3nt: TGTGCCAGCAGCCCCTACGTTCGGAACACCGGGGAGCTGTTTTTT
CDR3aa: CASSPYVRNTGELFF

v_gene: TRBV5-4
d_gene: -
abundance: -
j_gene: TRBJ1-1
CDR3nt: TGTGCCAGCAGCAGGGGAGGAGGCACTGAAGCTTTCTTT
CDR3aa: CASSRGGGTEAFF

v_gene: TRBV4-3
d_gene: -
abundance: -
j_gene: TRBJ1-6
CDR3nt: TGCGCCAGCAGCCAAGACCCCGGGGGGGATTGGAATTCACCCCTCCACTTT
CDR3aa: CASSQDPGGDWNSPLHF

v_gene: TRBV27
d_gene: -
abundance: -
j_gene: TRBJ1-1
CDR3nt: TGTGCCAGCAGTTTCAGGGAAGGCACTGAAGCTTTCTTT
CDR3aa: CASSFREGTEAFF

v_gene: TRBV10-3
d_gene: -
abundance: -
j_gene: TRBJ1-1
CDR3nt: TGTGCCATCAGCAGGGACCCGAACACTGAAGCTTTCTTT
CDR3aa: CAISRDPNTEAFF

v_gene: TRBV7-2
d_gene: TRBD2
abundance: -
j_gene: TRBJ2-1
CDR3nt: TGTGCCAGCAGCCCTAGACTAGCGGGAAGTAGGGATGAGCAGTTCTTC
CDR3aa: CASSPRLAGSRDEQFF

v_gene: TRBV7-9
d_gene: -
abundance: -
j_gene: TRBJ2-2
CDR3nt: TGCGCCAGCAGCCCCGATTCACTCGGCGGGAAGAACACCGGGGAGCTGTTTTTT
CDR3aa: CASSPDSLGGKNTGELFF

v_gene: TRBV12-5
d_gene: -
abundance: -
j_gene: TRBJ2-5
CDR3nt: TGTGCTAGTGCCGGACAAGCAGAGACCCAGTACTTC
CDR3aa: CASAGQAETQYF

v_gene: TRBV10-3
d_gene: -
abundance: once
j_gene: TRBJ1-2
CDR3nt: TGTGCCATCAGTGAGTCGGGCGCAGGGCACTATGGCTACACCTTC
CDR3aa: CAISESGAGHYGYTF

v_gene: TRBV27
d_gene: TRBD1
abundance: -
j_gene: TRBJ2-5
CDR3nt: TGTGCCACCCGGACAGGTGTCCAAGAGACCCAGTACTTC
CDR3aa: CATRTGVQETQYF

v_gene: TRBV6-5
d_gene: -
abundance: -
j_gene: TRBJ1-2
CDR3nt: TGTGCCAGCAGTGTCACCAGGCTTACTAACTATGGCTACACCTTC
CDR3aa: CASSVTRLTNYGYTF

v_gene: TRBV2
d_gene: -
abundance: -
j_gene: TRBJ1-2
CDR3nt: TGTGCCAGCAGTGAATACAGGGACTATGGCTACACCTTC
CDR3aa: CASSEYRDYGYTF

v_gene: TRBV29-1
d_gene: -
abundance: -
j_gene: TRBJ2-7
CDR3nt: TGCAGCGTTCTGGGCTTCTCCTACGAGCAGTACTTC
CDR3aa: CSVLGFSYEQYF

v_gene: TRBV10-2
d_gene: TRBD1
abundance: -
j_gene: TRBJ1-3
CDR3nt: TGCGCCAGCAGTGCCGGGACAGCTGGAAACACCATATATTTT
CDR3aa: CASSAGTAGNTIYF

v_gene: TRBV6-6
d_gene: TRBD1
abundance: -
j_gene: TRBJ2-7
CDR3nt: TGTGCCAGCAGCCAACAGGGGAGTACGAAAGAGCAGTACTTC
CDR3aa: CASSQQGSTKEQYF

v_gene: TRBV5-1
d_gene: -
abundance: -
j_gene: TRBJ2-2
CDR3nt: TGCGCCAGCAGCTTGTATCCAGGGAAGGAGAACACCGGGGAGCTGTTTTTT
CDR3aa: CASSLYPGKENTGELFF

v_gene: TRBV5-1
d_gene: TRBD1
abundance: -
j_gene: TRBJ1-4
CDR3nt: TGCGCCAGCAGCTTCGCAGGGGGAGGGGATGAAAAACTGTTTTTT
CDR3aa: CASSFAGGGDEKLFF

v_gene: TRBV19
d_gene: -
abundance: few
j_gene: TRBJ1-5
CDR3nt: TGTGCCAGTATCGGGGGCCGGGGCAATCAGCCCCAGCATTTT
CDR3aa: CASIGGRGNQPQHF

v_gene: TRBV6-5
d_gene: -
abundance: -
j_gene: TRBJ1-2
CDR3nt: TGTGCCAGCAGCCCTGCTATCGACTATGGCTACACCTTC
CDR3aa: CASSPAIDYGYTF

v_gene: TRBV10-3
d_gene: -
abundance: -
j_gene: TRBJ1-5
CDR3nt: TGTGCCATCACAGGGAACCACAATCAGCCCCAGCATTTT
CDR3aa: CAITGNHNQPQHF

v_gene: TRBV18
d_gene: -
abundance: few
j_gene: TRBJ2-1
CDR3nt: TGTGCCAGCTCCGGACTGCGCAATGAGCAGTTCTTC
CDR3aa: CASSGLRNEQFF

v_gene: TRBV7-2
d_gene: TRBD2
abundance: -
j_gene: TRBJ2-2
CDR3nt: TGTGCCAGCAGCCTAGAGGGGGGACTAGGAACCGGGGAGCTGTTTTTT
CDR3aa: CASSLEGGLGTGELFF

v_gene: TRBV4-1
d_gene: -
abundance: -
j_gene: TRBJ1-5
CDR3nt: TGCGCCAGCAGCCAAGATATAAATCTTAGCAATCAGCCCCAGCATTTT
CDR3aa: CASSQDINLSNQPQHF

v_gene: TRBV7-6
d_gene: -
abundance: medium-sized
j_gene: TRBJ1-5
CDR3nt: TGTGCCAGCAGCTTAGGAGGCAACGATCAGCCCCAGCATTTT
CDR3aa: CASSLGGNDQPQHF

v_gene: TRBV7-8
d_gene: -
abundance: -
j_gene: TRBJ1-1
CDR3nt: TGTGCCAGCAGCTTACGTGAGGGCAACCCTGAAGCTTTCTTT
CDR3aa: CASSLREGNPEAFF

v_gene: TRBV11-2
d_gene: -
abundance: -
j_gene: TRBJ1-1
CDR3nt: TGTGCCAGCAGCTTAAGGAACACTGAAGCTTTCTTT
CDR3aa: CASSLRNTEAFF

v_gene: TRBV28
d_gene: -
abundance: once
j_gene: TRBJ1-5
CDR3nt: TGTGCCAGCAAATTGCAGGGAGGTCAGCCCCAGCATTTT
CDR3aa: CASKLQGGQPQHF

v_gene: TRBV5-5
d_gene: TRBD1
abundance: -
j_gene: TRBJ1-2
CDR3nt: TGTGCCAGCAGCGGACCGGGACAGGGTGACTATGGCTACACCTTC
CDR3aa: CASSGPGQGDYGYTF

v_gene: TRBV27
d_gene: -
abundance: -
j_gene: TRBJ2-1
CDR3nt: TGTGCCAGCAGTTTAAAGCCCGAGACATTTCGGTACAATGAGCAGTTCTTC
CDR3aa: CASSLKPETFRYNEQFF

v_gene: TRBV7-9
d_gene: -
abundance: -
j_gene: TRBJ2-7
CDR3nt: TGTGCCAGCAGCTTACCGGGGTGGCGTACCTACGAGCAGTACTTC
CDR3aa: CASSLPGWRTYEQYF

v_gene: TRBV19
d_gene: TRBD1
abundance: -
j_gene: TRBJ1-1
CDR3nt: TGTGCCAGTAGGAATCGGGCAGGGGGCAGGAGGGACACTGAAGCTTTCTTT
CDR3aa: CASRNRAGGRRDTEAFF

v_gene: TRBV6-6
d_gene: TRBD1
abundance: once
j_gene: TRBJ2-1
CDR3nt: TGTGCCAGCAGTCCCAGGACAGGGGTGAATGAGCAGTTCTTC
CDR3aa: CASSPRTGVNEQFF

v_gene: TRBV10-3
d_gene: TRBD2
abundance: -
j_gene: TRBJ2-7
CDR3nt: TGTGCCTCCGGACTAGCGGGAGTTTTATCCTACGAGCAGTACTTC
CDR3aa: CASGLAGVLSYEQYF

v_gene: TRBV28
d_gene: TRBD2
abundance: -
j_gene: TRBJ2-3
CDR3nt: TGTGCCAGCAGTTTGATGCTAGCGGGAACCACAGATACGCAGTATTTT
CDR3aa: CASSLMLAGTTDTQYF

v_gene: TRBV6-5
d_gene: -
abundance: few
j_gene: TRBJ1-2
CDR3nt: TGTGCCAGCAGATACGCTAGTGGGTATGGCTACACCTTC
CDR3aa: CASRYASGYGYTF

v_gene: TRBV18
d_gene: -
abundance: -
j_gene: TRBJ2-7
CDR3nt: TGTGCCAGCTCACTCGGATCCTACGAGCAGTACTTC
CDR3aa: CASSLGSYEQYF

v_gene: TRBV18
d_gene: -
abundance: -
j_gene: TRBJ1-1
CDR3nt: TGTGCCAGCTCACCAAAGGGAGACGAAGCTTTCTTT
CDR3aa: CASSPKGDEAFF

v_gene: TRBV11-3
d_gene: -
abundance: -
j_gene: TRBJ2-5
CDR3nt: TGTGCCAGCAGCTTTCGATACGACACTCAAGAGACCCAGTACTTC
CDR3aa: CASSFRYDTQETQYF

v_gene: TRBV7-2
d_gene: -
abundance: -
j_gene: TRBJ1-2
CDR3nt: TGTGCCAGCGGAACAGGGCTGACTAACTATGGCTACACCTTC
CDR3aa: CASGTGLTNYGYTF

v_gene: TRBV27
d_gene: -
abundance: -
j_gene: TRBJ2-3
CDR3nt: TGTGCCAGCAGTTTATTCCTCCTTAGCGGAAGGAGCACAGATACGCAGTATTTT
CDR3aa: CASSLFLLSGRSTDTQYF

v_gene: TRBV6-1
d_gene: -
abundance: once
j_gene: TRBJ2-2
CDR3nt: TGTGCCAGCAGTGAACGTCAGGGTGGCACCGGGGAGCTGTTTTTT
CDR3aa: CASSERQGGTGELFF

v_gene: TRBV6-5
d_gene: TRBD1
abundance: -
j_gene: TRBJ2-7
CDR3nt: TGTGCCAGCAGCTATCGACAGGGGAAGGACTACGAGCAGTACTTC
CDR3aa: CASSYRQGKDYEQYF

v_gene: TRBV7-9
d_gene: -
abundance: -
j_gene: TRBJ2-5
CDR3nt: TGTGCCAGCAGCTTAGCGGGAGTGGGCGAGACCCAGTACTTC
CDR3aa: CASSLAGVGETQYF